This TCR beta chain was identified during a study of beta chain features in type 1 diabetes. The entirety of the isolated RNA underwent reverse transcription, so expressed TCRB transcripts were sequenced. Assay: immunoSEQ multiplex PCR; the TCRdb copy retains only in-frame clones and omits some. Here the sample spans hundreds of thousands of clones, 13% to 15% being singletons. Germline V gene data show CDR1 as KGHSH and CDR2 as LQKENI. The CDR3 covers 15 residues. The ends were cut back, 6 bases at V and 4 bases at J, with 15 bases in the middle. Purities over 98% were achieved in all sorted populations. Notes on this clone: Its antigen is as yet unknown.

The study, taken as a whole, reports: Naive, central memory and Treg TCRB repertoires seemed to resemble each other more closely in patients than they did in healthy donors.

The chain links TRBV18 to TRBJ2-2; TRBD1 is a possible D gene (6 bases). The receptor comes from a young man in good health. The sample was central memory CD4+ T cells from blood. The CDR3 DNA is TGTGCCAGCTCGCCCAGGGGAACACGCACCGGGGAGCTGTTTTTT. It specifies CASSPRGTRTGELFF.